This T cell receptor (beta chain) was sequenced for a study of cytomegalovirus exposure and HLA in healthy donors. PCR employed 60 Vbeta and 13 Jbeta primers. Using immunoSEQ multiplex PCR, the repertoire was profiled, and TCRdb retains in-frame clones only, with some absent. This table holds around 200,000 clones, approximately 79% found once. Germline V CDR1 and CDR2: LNHDA, SQIVND (reference sequence). The germline V and J ends were trimmed by 3 bases and 1 base, with 6 bases remaining between them. The CDR3 is 13 residues long. The material sequenced was PBMCs. This rearrangement joins TRBV19 to TRBJ1-1; no clear D gene. The TCR originated in a man aged 50 to 60 in good health and CMV-seronegative. Written as DNA, the CDR3 is TGTGCCAGTAGTATCCCAGGGAACACTGAAGCTTTCTTT. Amino acids: CASSIPGNTEAFF.